A single sample gave rise to the 15 T cell receptor beta chains below, sequenced in a study of radiation and T cells in renal cell carcinoma. Indicated time point: baseline pretreatment blood. Treatment indicated: 15 Gy SBRT to primary tumor, nephrectomy 4 weeks later. Clones were read by immunoSEQ multiplex PCR, and TCRdb kept only the in-frame ones, dropping some. The repertoire holds about 140,000 clones, with over 65% as singletons. The sequenced sample was blood, obtained from a patient whose treatment included radiotherapy and nephrectomy. These receptors all come from a woman in her forties or fifties with renal cell carcinoma.

This chain links TRBV27 with TRBJ2-2; D gene unclear. The CDR3 is 13 amino acids. The germline V and J ends were trimmed by 7 bases and 2 bases, with 8 bases remaining between them. The germline gives CDR1 MNHEY, CDR2 SMNVEV (reference sequence). The CDR3 DNA is TGTGCCAGCACCCTTCTTAACACCGGGGAGCTGTTTTTT. This translates into CASTLLNTGELFF.

The chain is built from TRBV6-6 and TRBJ1-5; tentative D call: TRBD1 (6 bases). This CDR3 spans 14 amino acids. The V gene's germline CDR1 is MNHNY and CDR2 SVGAGI (reference sequence). The V end lost 5 bases, the J end lost 4 bases, and 12 bases lay between the germline ends. The CDR3 coding sequence is TGTGCCAGCAGTGGCCGACAGGTTAATCAGCCCCAGCATTTT. Translated: CASSGRQVNQPQHF.

The rearrangement uses TRBV4-3 and TRBJ2-6; 10 nucleotides agree with TRBD1. The CDR3 is 19 amino acids. Unmatched junction bases numbered 9, after V lost 4 bases and J lost 0 bases. The germline CDR1 and CDR2 sequences are LGHNA and YSLEER. This CDR3 is CASSREIRDRGSGANVLTF. The CDR3, as DNA: TGCGCCAGCAGCCGAGAAATCCGGGACAGGGGCTCTGGGGCCAACGTCCTGACTTTC.

This sequence joins TRBV18 and TRBJ2-7, with D perhaps TRBD2 (6 bases). The CDR3 contains 14 residues. Trimming removed 2 bases at V and 0 bases at J, with 8 bases between. Germline V gene lookup returns CDR1 KGHSH and CDR2 LQKENI. In DNA form, the CDR3 reads TGTGCCAGCTCACCAACCGGGAGCTCCTACGAGCAGTACTTC. Translation: CASSPTGSSYEQYF.

This clone was seen only a few times. This chain uses TRBV30 with TRBJ1-5; D remains unclear. V gave up 0 bases and J gave up 0 bases, with 3 bases separating them. CDR3 length: 13 residues. CDR1 is GTSNPN and CDR2 is SVGIG in the germline V gene (reference sequence). The CDR3 spells CAWSVRSNQPQHF. The CDR3 DNA reads TGTGCCTGGAGTGTACGTAGCAATCAGCCCCAGCATTTT.

The rearrangement uses TRBV5-4 and TRBJ1-2, with a possible D match to TRBD1 (6 bases). Per the germline V gene, CDR1 is SGHNT and CDR2 is YYREEE (reference sequence). The CDR3 is 13 amino acids. V lost 3 bases to trimming and J lost 3 bases, with 9 bases between them. DNA for the CDR3: TGTGCCAGCAGCTCAGGGGCGGACTATGGCTACACCTTC. It translates to CASSSGADYGYTF.

This clone was detected a few times. The junction departs from the called germline gene at one end, perhaps through a read error. The chain couples TRBV6-5 to TRBJ1-4; TRBD1 might be the D (6 bases). The CDR3 consists of 13 residues. In germline, CDR1 is MNHEY, CDR2 SVGAGI. CDR3: CASSYSVGQRVVF. The CDR3 DNA is TGTGCCAGCAGTTACTCTGTTGGACAGAGAGTGGTCTTT.

In regard to this clone: One junction end does not reproduce the germline sequence, and a read error may be involved. This rearrangement joins TRBV6-6 to TRBJ1-2; D is possibly TRBD1 (5 bases). Germline CDR1 reads MNHNY; CDR2 reads SVGAGI (reference sequence). The CDR3 sequence is 13 residues long. The CDR3 DNA is TGTGCCAGCAGTTACGGGACCTCCGGGACGAGTTTCTTC. Its protein product is CASSYGTSGTSFF.

The rearrangement links TRBV5-4 to TRBJ1-3; D is perhaps TRBD1 (5 bases). Between the trimmed V and J ends, which lost 5 bases and 4 bases, there was a span of 13 bases. CDR3 size: 14 residues. Germline V CDR1 and CDR2: SGHNT, YYREEE (reference sequence). The CDR3, as DNA: TGTGCCAGCAGTTATGACAGAGGGGGAAACACCATATATTTT. Encoded protein: CASSYDRGGNTIYF.

This chain connects TRBV10-1 to TRBJ2-2, with TRBD2 identical over 8 bases. The CDR3 runs 16 residues. Germline loops: CDR1 WNHNN, CDR2 SYGVQD (reference sequence). The V and J ends lost 8 bases and 4 bases, in that order; junction bases with no gene match: 12. The CDR3 nucleotides read TGCGCCAGCTCCCCGTCAGCGGGAGATGGCACCGGGGAGCTGTTTTTT. Translated, it gives CASSPSAGDGTGELFF.

V gene TRBV5-4 combines with J gene TRBJ2-5, with 16 nucleotides matching TRBD2. There are 17 residues in the CDR3. Trimming removed 4 bases from V and 5 bases from J; junction bases left unmatched: 8. Germline V gives CDR1 SGHNT, CDR2 YYREEE (reference sequence). The CDR3 sequence: CASSAGTSGRAGETQYF. The CDR3, as DNA: TGTGCCAGCAGCGCCGGGACTAGCGGGAGGGCCGGGGAGACCCAGTACTTC.

The chain uses TRBV5-1 and TRBJ2-1; 10 nucleotides line up with TRBD1. Germline assignment: CDR1 SGHRS and CDR2 YFSETQ. The CDR3 runs to 17 residues. V lost 0 bases, J lost 7 bases, and 10 bases stayed unmatched. CDR3 nucleotides: TGCGCCAGCAGCTTGGCCCCCGGGACAGGGGTTCTGAATGAGCAGTTCTTC. Translating it yields CASSLAPGTGVLNEQFF.

The chain uses TRBV7-2 and TRBJ1-1; D uncertain. The CDR3 length is 15 residues. The V gene's germline CDR1 is SGHTA and CDR2 FQGNSA. Deletions cut 6 bases from V and 4 bases from J, with 18 bases between. Here the CDR3 reads CASRNGVGIGTEAFF. The CDR3 DNA sequence: TGTGCCAGCAGAAACGGGGTGGGAATTGGCACTGAAGCTTTCTTT.

The chain carries TRBV30 and TRBJ2-5, with D uncertain. The CDR3 spans 11 residues. Trimming stripped 1 base from V and 1 base from J, with 1 base between. The germline gives CDR1 GTSNPN, CDR2 SVGIG (reference sequence). The CDR3 region has the DNA TGTGCCTGGAGTGCCCAAGAGACCCAGTACTTC. Its protein product is CAWSAQETQYF.

In its sample, this clone was seen a few times. The genes are TRBV29-1 and TRBJ1-1; TRBD1 agrees at 7 bases. V lost 6 bases, J lost 3 bases, and 16 bases stayed unmatched. This CDR3 region has 16 residues. The germline CDR1 and CDR2 sequences are SQVTM and ANQGSEA. For the CDR3, the DNA is TGCAGCGTGGCAGGGAGGACAGGAGTTAGGGACACTGAAGCTTTCTTT. This encodes CSVAGRTGVRDTEAFF.